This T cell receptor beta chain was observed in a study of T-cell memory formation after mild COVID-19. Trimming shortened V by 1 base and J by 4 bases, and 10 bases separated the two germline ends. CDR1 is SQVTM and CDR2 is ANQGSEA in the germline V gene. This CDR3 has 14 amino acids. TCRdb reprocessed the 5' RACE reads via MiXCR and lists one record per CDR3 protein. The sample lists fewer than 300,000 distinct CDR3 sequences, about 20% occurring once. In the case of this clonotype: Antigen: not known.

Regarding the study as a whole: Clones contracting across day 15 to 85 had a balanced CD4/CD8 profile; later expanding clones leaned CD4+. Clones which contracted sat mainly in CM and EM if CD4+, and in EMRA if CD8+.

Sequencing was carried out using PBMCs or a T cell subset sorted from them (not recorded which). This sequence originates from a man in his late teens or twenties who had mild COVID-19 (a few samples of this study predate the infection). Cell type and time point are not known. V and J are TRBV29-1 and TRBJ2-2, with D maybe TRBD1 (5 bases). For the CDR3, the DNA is TGCAGCGTTGAAGGGCAGGGCGGCACCGGGGAGCTGTTTTTT. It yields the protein CSVEGQGGTGELFF.